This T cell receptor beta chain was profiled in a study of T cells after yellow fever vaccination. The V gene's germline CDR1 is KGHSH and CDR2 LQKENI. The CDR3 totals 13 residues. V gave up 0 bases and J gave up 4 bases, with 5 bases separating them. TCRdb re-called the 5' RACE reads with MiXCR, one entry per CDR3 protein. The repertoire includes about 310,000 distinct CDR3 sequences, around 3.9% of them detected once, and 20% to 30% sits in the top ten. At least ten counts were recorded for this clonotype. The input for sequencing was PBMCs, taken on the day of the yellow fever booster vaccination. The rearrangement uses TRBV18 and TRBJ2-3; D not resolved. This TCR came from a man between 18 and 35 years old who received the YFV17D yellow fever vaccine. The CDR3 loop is CASSPPVSDTQYF. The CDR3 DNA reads TGTGCCAGCTCACCACCGGTATCAGATACGCAGTATTTT. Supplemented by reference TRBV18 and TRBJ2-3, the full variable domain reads NAGVMQNPRHLVRRRGQEARLRCSPMKGHSHVYWYRQLPEEGLKFMVYLQKENIIDESGMPKERFSAEFPKEGPSILRIQQVVRGDSAAYFCASSPPVSDTQYFGPGTRLTVL.